This TCR beta chain appears in the sequencing data of a study of CD8 T cells in Susac syndrome. For the study at large: There were about 6 sequenced Susac syndrome patients with active disease and about eight in remission. When their blood was taken, the Susac syndrome patients had either not yet had any therapy, were taking corticosteroids, or were taking intravenous immunoglobulin alone. Study-level results: The study admitted that it had a relatively small number of individuals in its TCR sequencing and HLA analysis. Clonal expansion did not appear in Susac syndrome CD4+ T cell repertoires.

There are 16 residues in the CDR3. J was trimmed by 8 bases and V by 3 bases; bases with no gene match: 18. Germline V gene data show CDR1 as SQVTM and CDR2 as ANQGSEA. RNA in amounts of roughly 0.5 to 1 ug was reverse transcribed with random hexamers. TCRdb re-called the immunoSEQ multiplex PCR reads through MiXCR, storing one row per CDR3 protein. The profile shows about 150,000 distinct CDR3 sequences, 95% of them singletons. Remarks on this clonotype: Its antigen is currently unknown.

The receptor comes from a human donor with Susac syndrome. The rearrangement links TRBV29-1 to TRBJ1-2, with 7 bases aligning to TRBD1. The sample comprised CD4+ T cells from PBMCs. CDR3 nucleotide sequence: TGCAGCGTTGAGGCCAGGGGGAAGAGCCCCGCAGAAGGCTACACCTTC. Translation: CSVEARGKSPAEGYTF.